A selection of T cell receptor beta chains follows, all from one sample in a study of blood T cell repertoires in COVID-19. TCRdb keeps only in-frame clones here, not all; method: immunoSEQ multiplex PCR. The table has about 300,000 clones, about 82% seen once. The sample comprised peripheral blood. The receptors were gathered from a woman between 45 and 65 years old with acute or convalescent COVID-19. Both conserved end residues are part of each CDR3. The D gene is left open where the match is weak. The size entry is marked missing in some rows and otherwise reads once, few, many or a size class.

J gene,clone size,V gene,D gene,CDR3 protein,CDR3 DNA
TRBJ2-7,once,TRBV10-3,TRBD2,CAISVAGTYEQYF,TGTGCCATCAGTGTAGCGGGAACCTACGAGCAGTACTTC
TRBJ2-7,NA,TRBV5-4,TRBD2,CASSLSASGTYEQYF,TGTGCCAGCAGCTTGTCGGCTAGCGGGACCTACGAGCAGTACTTC
TRBJ1-5,once,TRBV7-2,NA,CASSPLPGGNQPQHF,TGTGCCAGCAGCCCCCTGCCAGGTGGCAATCAGCCCCAGCATTTT
TRBJ1-5,NA,TRBV27,NA,CASSLSGWRGNQPQHF,TGTGCCAGCAGTTTATCGGGCTGGAGGGGCAATCAGCCCCAGCATTTT
TRBJ2-5,NA,TRBV28,NA,CASSLKFRDSETQYF,TGTGCCAGCAGTCTTAAGTTCCGGGACTCTGAGACCCAGTACTTC
TRBJ1-6,NA,TRBV5-6,NA,CASSLWTVISPLHF,TGTGCCAGCAGCTTATGGACAGTTATCTCACCCCTCCACTTT
TRBJ1-1,NA,TRBV5-5,NA,CASSQDSNTEAFF,TGTGCCAGCAGCCAAGACTCGAACACTGAAGCTTTCTTT
TRBJ1-1,NA,TRBV11-2,TRBD1,CASRPTGGTEAFF,TGTGCCAGCAGACCAACAGGGGGCACTGAAGCTTTCTTT
TRBJ2-7,NA,TRBV2,TRBD2,CASSEVREGAYEQYF,TGTGCCAGCAGTGAGGTGCGGGAGGGGGCCTACGAGCAGTACTTC
TRBJ1-2,NA,TRBV24-1,NA,CATTRDGNYGYTF,TGTGCCACGACGCGGGACGGGAACTATGGCTACACCTTC
TRBJ2-2,NA,TRBV10-3,TRBD2,CATLRILAGGRTGELFF,TGTGCCACCCTTCGAATTCTAGCGGGAGGAAGAACCGGGGAGCTGTTTTTT
TRBJ2-7,NA,TRBV18,TRBD1,CASSPTGEYEQYF,TGTGCCAGCTCACCTACAGGGGAGTACGAGCAGTACTTC
TRBJ2-2,NA,TRBV9,TRBD2,CASSVGLAGVWELFF,TGTGCCAGCAGCGTAGGACTAGCGGGAGTATGGGAGCTGTTTTTT
TRBJ1-2,NA,TRBV3-1/TRBV3-2,NA,CASSQDWGGSDGYTF,TGTGCCAGCAGCCAAGACTGGGGGGGATCGGACGGCTACACCTTC
TRBJ1-4,NA,TRBV27,TRBD1,CASSLRTGLVNEKLFF,TGTGCCAGCAGTTTACGGACAGGACTTGTAAATGAAAAACTGTTTTTT
TRBJ1-3,NA,TRBV19,NA,CASSIPPGALSGNTIYF,TGTGCCAGTAGTATCCCACCAGGGGCTCTCTCTGGAAACACCATATATTTT
TRBJ1-1,once,TRBV11-3,NA,CASSFGVGNTEAFF,TGTGCCAGCAGCTTCGGGGTCGGGAACACTGAAGCTTTCTTT
TRBJ2-3,NA,TRBV23-1,TRBD2,CASSQFPSGDTDTQYF,TGCGCCAGCAGTCAATTTCCTAGCGGCGACACAGATACGCAGTATTTT